These T cell receptor beta chains were read from a single sample in a study of OX40 agonist ivuxolimab in advanced cancers. The protocol was immunoSEQ multiplex PCR, while the TCRdb copy is restricted to in-frame clones and leaves out a portion. The sample shows around 50,000 clones, roughly four fifths of them seen only once. The source material was CD4+ or CD8+ T cells sorted from blood, sampled in a trial of the OX40 agonist ivuxolimab. The receptors were sampled from an adult with an advanced solid tumor such as melanoma, head and neck, liver or kidney cancer. The CDR3 runs from the conserved cysteine through the conserved F or W. Each record gives: CDR3 length, V gene, D gene, clone size, J gene, CDR3 protein, CDR3 DNA. D genes are given only for firm matches. Not every row has a clone size; where given, it reads once, few, many or a size class.

17	TRBV7-9	TRBD1	NA	TRBJ1-2	CASSPLRRDRNKDGYTF	TGTGCCAGCAGCCCACTCAGGAGGGACAGGAATAAGGATGGCTACACCTTC
16	TRBV7-2	TRBD1	NA	TRBJ1-5	CASSAQVARGHQPQHF	TGTGCCAGCAGCGCCCAGGTCGCCAGGGGGCATCAGCCCCAGCATTTT
15	TRBV5-1	NA	many	TRBJ2-1	CASSPEGRGHNEQFF	TGCGCCAGCAGCCCCGAAGGCAGGGGTCATAATGAGCAGTTCTTC
15	TRBV10-2	TRBD1	NA	TRBJ2-7	CATLDRGSSRYEQYF	TGCGCCACCTTGGACAGGGGATCATCGCGGTACGAGCAGTACTTC
14	TRBV28	TRBD1	NA	TRBJ1-2	CASNPGTANYGYTF	TGTGCCAGCAATCCCGGGACAGCTAACTATGGCTACACCTTC
16	TRBV2	NA	NA	TRBJ2-1	CASSEAQGYSYNEQFF	TGTGCCAGCAGTGAAGCGCAGGGATACTCCTACAATGAGCAGTTCTTC
16	TRBV5-1	NA	NA	TRBJ1-1	CASSLQMASENTEAFF	TGCGCCAGCAGCTTGCAAATGGCGTCAGAGAACACTGAAGCTTTCTTT
12	TRBV19	NA	NA	TRBJ2-7	CASSRTGDEQYF	TGTGCCAGTAGTCGGACTGGAGACGAGCAGTACTTC
18	TRBV11-2	NA	few	TRBJ2-7	CASSPISRGREYSYEQYF	TGTGCCAGCAGCCCTATTAGTCGGGGCAGGGAATATTCCTACGAGCAGTACTTC
17	TRBV10-3	TRBD2	NA	TRBJ2-2	CAIRKGLAGEGIGELFF	TGTGCCATCAGGAAGGGACTAGCGGGAGAGGGCATCGGGGAGCTGTTTTTT
17	TRBV19	NA	NA	TRBJ2-2	CASSGAPTSMDTGELFF	TGTGCCAGTAGCGGCGCCCCGACTAGTATGGACACCGGGGAGCTGTTTTTT
15	TRBV11-1	NA	NA	TRBJ1-3	CASSMRTGTGNTIYF	TGTGCCAGCAGCATGAGGACCGGGACCGGAAACACCATATATTTT
15	TRBV4-2	NA	medium-sized	TRBJ1-4	CASSQVAGQDEKLFF	TGTGCCAGCAGCCAAGTCGCCGGACAAGATGAAAAACTGTTTTTT
17	TRBV10-3	TRBD2	NA	TRBJ2-5	CAISGVGKPGGKETQYF	TGTGCCATCAGTGGGGTAGGGAAGCCGGGAGGGAAAGAGACCCAGTACTTC
18	TRBV5-4	TRBD2	NA	TRBJ2-1	CASSPRTAGASGAWEQFF	TGTGCCAGCAGCCCCAGGACAGCCGGGGCTAGCGGGGCCTGGGAGCAGTTCTTC
14	TRBV5-4	NA	NA	TRBJ1-1	CASSMPGENTEAFF	TGTGCCAGCAGCATGCCGGGAGAAAACACTGAAGCTTTCTTT
18	TRBV7-8	NA	NA	TRBJ2-1	CASSLAAGFMMGYNEQFF	TGTGCCAGCAGCTTAGCGGCAGGGTTTATGATGGGCTACAATGAGCAGTTCTTC
14	TRBV19	TRBD1	NA	TRBJ2-1	CASSTRDSYNEQFF	TGTGCCAGCAGCACCCGGGACAGTTACAATGAGCAGTTCTTC
16	TRBV18	TRBD2	NA	TRBJ2-1	CASSPPAGGSYNEQFF	TGTGCCAGCTCACCACCTGCGGGAGGGTCCTACAATGAGCAGTTCTTC
16	TRBV19	NA	few	TRBJ2-4	CASSIPGRLAKNIQYF	TGTGCCAGTAGTATCCCGGGGAGGCTAGCCAAAAACATTCAGTACTTC
17	TRBV4-1	NA	NA	TRBJ2-6	CASSISIPQSRANVLTF	TGCGCCAGCAGCATTTCCATCCCACAAAGTCGGGCCAACGTCCTGACTTTC
15	TRBV5-1	TRBD1	NA	TRBJ1-4	CASSSQGDFGEKLFF	TGCGCCAGCAGCTCGCAGGGGGATTTCGGTGAAAAACTGTTTTTT
15	TRBV4-1	TRBD2	NA	TRBJ2-7	CASSQGRLAAYEQYF	TGCGCCAGCAGCCAGGGTAGACTAGCGGCCTACGAGCAGTACTTC
13	TRBV11-2	NA	NA	TRBJ2-1	CASSLELGNEQFF	TGTGCCAGCAGCTTGGAATTAGGCAATGAGCAGTTCTTC
13	TRBV2	NA	NA	TRBJ2-7	CASSERSAYEQYF	TGTGCCAGCAGTGAACGGTCCGCCTACGAGCAGTACTTC
16	TRBV10-3	TRBD1	NA	TRBJ1-2	CAISDSGQGPDYGYTF	TGTGCCATCAGTGATTCGGGACAGGGGCCGGACTATGGCTACACCTTC
15	TRBV30	NA	few	TRBJ2-7	CAWSPGGAGTYEQYF	TGTGCCTGGAGTCCTGGGGGCGCGGGTACCTACGAGCAGTACTTC
16	TRBV29-1	NA	NA	TRBJ2-3	CSVAREDSRSTDTQYF	TGCAGCGTAGCCCGTGAGGATAGCCGGAGCACAGATACGCAGTATTTT
13	TRBV6-5	NA	NA	TRBJ1-6	CASSYRGYPPLHF	TGTGCCAGCAGTTATCGTGGTTATCCACCCCTCCACTTT
14	TRBV6-1	TRBD1	NA	TRBJ1-1	CASSGQGGNTEAFF	TGTGCCAGCAGTGGACAGGGGGGGAACACTGAAGCTTTCTTT
17	TRBV1	NA	NA	TRBJ2-1	CTSSQADFPSSYNEQFF	TGCACCAGCAGCCAGGCGGACTTCCCGAGCTCCTACAATGAGCAGTTCTTC
13	TRBV27	TRBD1	NA	TRBJ2-5	CASSRTGWETQYF	TGTGCCAGCAGTAGGACAGGCTGGGAGACCCAGTACTTC
14	TRBV7-3	NA	NA	TRBJ2-6	CASSLTPGANVLTF	TGTGCCAGCAGCTTAACCCCTGGGGCCAACGTCCTGACTTTC
17	TRBV4-1	TRBD2	NA	TRBJ2-3	CASSQRGLAGTTDTQYF	TGCGCCAGCAGCCAAAGAGGACTAGCGGGTACCACAGATACGCAGTATTTT
12	TRBV2	TRBD1	NA	TRBJ2-7	CASSDNRGAQYF	TGTGCCAGCAGTGACAACAGGGGAGCGCAGTACTTC
15	TRBV15	TRBD1	NA	TRBJ2-1	CATSRDGTGVNEQFF	TGTGCCACCAGCAGAGACGGGACAGGGGTCAATGAGCAGTTCTTC
15	TRBV5-1	TRBD2	NA	TRBJ2-1	CASSLVTSGYNEQFF	TGCGCCAGCAGCTTGGTGACTAGCGGGTACAATGAGCAGTTCTTC
19	TRBV7-8	NA	NA	TRBJ2-6	CASSLGFTAGSIGANVLTF	TGTGCCAGCAGCTTAGGTTTCACGGCGGGATCCATCGGGGCCAACGTCCTGACTTTC
14	TRBV10-1	TRBD1	NA	TRBJ2-2	CASTGGPNTGELFF	TGCGCCAGTACAGGGGGCCCGAACACCGGGGAGCTGTTTTTT
14	TRBV29-1	NA	NA	TRBJ2-5	CSVEGGWAPETQYF	TGCAGCGTTGAGGGGGGATGGGCTCCGGAGACCCAGTACTTC
17	TRBV28	TRBD1	NA	TRBJ1-2	CASSPGGTGGASYGYTF	TGTGCCAGCAGTCCAGGAGGGACAGGGGGCGCGAGTTATGGCTACACCTTC
14	TRBV5-1	NA	NA	TRBJ1-1	CASSPSTMNTEAFF	TGCGCCAGCAGCCCGAGTACCATGAACACTGAAGCTTTCTTT
15	TRBV27	TRBD2	few	TRBJ2-1	CASSLRLAASNEQFF	TGTGCCAGCAGTTTGCGTCTAGCGGCCTCCAATGAGCAGTTCTTC
13	TRBV6-1	NA	few	TRBJ1-2	CASSAPNRSGYTF	TGTGCCAGCAGTGCACCAAACAGAAGTGGCTACACCTTC
13	TRBV18	TRBD1	NA	TRBJ1-1	CASSGQSNTEAFF	TGTGCCAGCTCGGGACAGTCTAACACTGAAGCTTTCTTT
14	TRBV9	NA	few	TRBJ2-2	CASSAAGTTGELFF	TGTGCCAGCAGCGCCGCCGGGACGACCGGGGAGCTGTTTTTT
14	TRBV6-5	NA	NA	TRBJ1-2	CATLDGAANYGYTF	TGTGCCACCCTAGACGGAGCTGCTAACTATGGCTACACCTTC
16	TRBV5-4	NA	NA	TRBJ2-2	CASSLGSRANTGELFF	TGTGCCAGCAGCTTGGGTTCCAGAGCGAACACCGGGGAGCTGTTTTTT
18	TRBV4-1	NA	NA	TRBJ1-1	CASSQDVRTGRANTEAFF	TGCGCCAGCAGCCAAGATGTACGAACAGGGAGGGCGAACACTGAAGCTTTCTTT
16	TRBV28	TRBD1	NA	TRBJ1-5	CASSGGTGSRNQPQHF	TGTGCCAGCAGTGGGGGGACAGGGTCTCGCAATCAGCCCCAGCATTTT
14	TRBV19	NA	few	TRBJ2-3	CASSMKGDTDTQYF	TGTGCCAGTAGTATGAAGGGGGATACAGATACGCAGTATTTT
11	TRBV10-3	TRBD1	NA	TRBJ2-7	CAIGDRFGQYF	TGTGCCATCGGGGACAGGTTCGGGCAGTACTTC
17	TRBV11-3	TRBD2	NA	TRBJ2-1	CASSLESAGVSYNEQFF	TGTGCCAGCAGCTTAGAGTCAGCGGGAGTATCCTACAATGAGCAGTTCTTC
13	TRBV6-5	NA	NA	TRBJ1-1	CASRYQGNTEAFF	TGTGCCAGCAGATATCAGGGGAACACTGAAGCTTTCTTT